These T cell receptor beta chains were read from a single sample in a study of blood T cells in healthy people across ages. One entry per CDR3 protein results from TCRdb running MiXCR on the 5' RACE reads. The data hold roughly 570,000 distinct CDR3 sequences, with approximately 30% observed a single time. The sample taken for sequencing was blood. These receptors all come from a woman in her 70s in good health. Both conserved end residues are part of each CDR3. A D gene is named only where the DNA matches it firmly. Rows may omit the clone size; those that give it use once, few, many or a size class.

cdr3_nt: TGTGCCAGCAGCCAGAGCGGGGGAATATACAATGAGCAGTTCTTC
cdr3_aa: CASSQSGGIYNEQFF
v_call: TRBV4-2
clone_size: NA
d_call: TRBD2
j_call: TRBJ2-1

cdr3_nt: TGTGCCAGCAGTTTAGACCCTAGCTCCTACAATGAGCAGTTCTTC
cdr3_aa: CASSLDPSSYNEQFF
v_call: TRBV7-2
clone_size: few
d_call: NA
j_call: TRBJ2-1

cdr3_nt: TGTGCCAGCAGCTTAGCGCTTTCCCGGCAGGGCCAAGAGACCCAGTACTTC
cdr3_aa: CASSLALSRQGQETQYF
v_call: TRBV7-9
clone_size: NA
d_call: NA
j_call: TRBJ2-5

cdr3_nt: TGCGCCAGCAGCTTATCCCCCAGGGGGCCGAATACGCAGTATTTT
cdr3_aa: CASSLSPRGPNTQYF
v_call: TRBV5-1
clone_size: NA
d_call: TRBD1
j_call: TRBJ2-3

cdr3_nt: TGTGCCAGCAGTTGGAATACCGGGGAGCTGTTTTTT
cdr3_aa: CASSWNTGELFF
v_call: TRBV6-6
clone_size: few
d_call: NA
j_call: TRBJ2-2

cdr3_nt: TGTGCCAGCAGTTACTCGAGGGGCCAGGGGGTCAGCGAAGCTTTCTTT
cdr3_aa: CASSYSRGQGVSEAFF
v_call: TRBV6-6
clone_size: NA
d_call: TRBD1
j_call: TRBJ1-1

cdr3_nt: TGCAGTGCTAGAGGCGACAGCTCCTACGAGCAGTACTTC
cdr3_aa: CSARGDSSYEQYF
v_call: TRBV20-1
clone_size: many
d_call: NA
j_call: TRBJ2-7

cdr3_nt: TGCAGTGTGAGGGGGGGTTCGGACACTGAAGCTTTCTTT
cdr3_aa: CSVRGGSDTEAFF
v_call: TRBV20-1
clone_size: NA
d_call: NA
j_call: TRBJ1-1

cdr3_nt: TGTGCCCGCAGACCGGAGGGAATGGCAGATACGCAGTATTTT
cdr3_aa: CARRPEGMADTQYF
v_call: TRBV6-5
clone_size: once
d_call: NA
j_call: TRBJ2-3

cdr3_nt: TGCGCCAGCAGATTGACAGGGGGGTCCTACAATGAGCAGTTCTTC
cdr3_aa: CASRLTGGSYNEQFF
v_call: TRBV5-1
clone_size: NA
d_call: TRBD1
j_call: TRBJ2-1

cdr3_nt: TGCAGTGCTCCAAAAAAGGGGCACCCAAATGAAAAACTGTTTTTT
cdr3_aa: CSAPKKGHPNEKLFF
v_call: TRBV20-1
clone_size: NA
d_call: NA
j_call: TRBJ1-4

cdr3_nt: TGTGCCAGCAGACCTAGCGGGGGGGCTTTTGAGCAGTTCTTC
cdr3_aa: CASRPSGGAFEQFF
v_call: TRBV11-2
clone_size: NA
d_call: TRBD2
j_call: TRBJ2-1

cdr3_nt: TGTGCCAGCAGTTCGAGGGGGCTATCAGCCAAAAACATTCAGTACTTC
cdr3_aa: CASSSRGLSAKNIQYF
v_call: TRBV28
clone_size: NA
d_call: TRBD1
j_call: TRBJ2-4

cdr3_nt: TGTGCCAGCGTACGACAGGGAAGCAGCACCTTC
cdr3_aa: CASVRQGSSTF
v_call: TRBV7-2
clone_size: NA
d_call: TRBD1
j_call: TRBJ1-2

cdr3_nt: TGTGCCAGCAGTGAATACGGGACTCCCCTATCCTACGAGCAGTACTTC
cdr3_aa: CASSEYGTPLSYEQYF
v_call: TRBV2
clone_size: NA
d_call: NA
j_call: TRBJ2-7

cdr3_nt: TGTGCCAGCAGTTACCCCGGCAGCGAGACCCAGTACTTC
cdr3_aa: CASSYPGSETQYF
v_call: TRBV6-5
clone_size: few
d_call: NA
j_call: TRBJ2-5

cdr3_nt: TGTGCCAGCAGCTTAGGGGGGGGACTAGCAGGGCCCGAGCAGTACTTC
cdr3_aa: CASSLGGGLAGPEQYF
v_call: TRBV7-2
clone_size: few
d_call: TRBD2
j_call: TRBJ2-7

cdr3_nt: TGTGCCAGCAGCCAAGGACAGGGGAGTACATTTGCTTTCTTT
cdr3_aa: CASSQGQGSTFAFF
v_call: TRBV3-1
clone_size: NA
d_call: TRBD1
j_call: TRBJ1-1

cdr3_nt: TGTGCCAGCAGTTACCGACAGGGGTACAAGAATGAGCAGTTCTTC
cdr3_aa: CASSYRQGYKNEQFF
v_call: TRBV6-5
clone_size: few
d_call: TRBD1
j_call: TRBJ2-1

cdr3_nt: TGTGCCATCAGTGAGGTAGCGGGGGGCCCTCAGTACTTC
cdr3_aa: CAISEVAGGPQYF
v_call: TRBV10-3
clone_size: NA
d_call: TRBD2
j_call: TRBJ2-4

cdr3_nt: TGTGCCAGCAGCTTAACCCAATCCGGGACTAGCATCTTC
cdr3_aa: CASSLTQSGTSIF
v_call: TRBV7-3
clone_size: NA
d_call: TRBD2
j_call: TRBJ2-1

cdr3_nt: TGTGCCAGCAGCCCTCAGGGGCTGCACACCGGGGAGCTGTTTTTT
cdr3_aa: CASSPQGLHTGELFF
v_call: TRBV7-9
clone_size: few
d_call: NA
j_call: TRBJ2-2

cdr3_nt: TGTGCCAGCAAAAAGGGGGGAGGAGCAGATACGCAGTATTTT
cdr3_aa: CASKKGGGADTQYF
v_call: TRBV7-3
clone_size: once
d_call: NA
j_call: TRBJ2-3